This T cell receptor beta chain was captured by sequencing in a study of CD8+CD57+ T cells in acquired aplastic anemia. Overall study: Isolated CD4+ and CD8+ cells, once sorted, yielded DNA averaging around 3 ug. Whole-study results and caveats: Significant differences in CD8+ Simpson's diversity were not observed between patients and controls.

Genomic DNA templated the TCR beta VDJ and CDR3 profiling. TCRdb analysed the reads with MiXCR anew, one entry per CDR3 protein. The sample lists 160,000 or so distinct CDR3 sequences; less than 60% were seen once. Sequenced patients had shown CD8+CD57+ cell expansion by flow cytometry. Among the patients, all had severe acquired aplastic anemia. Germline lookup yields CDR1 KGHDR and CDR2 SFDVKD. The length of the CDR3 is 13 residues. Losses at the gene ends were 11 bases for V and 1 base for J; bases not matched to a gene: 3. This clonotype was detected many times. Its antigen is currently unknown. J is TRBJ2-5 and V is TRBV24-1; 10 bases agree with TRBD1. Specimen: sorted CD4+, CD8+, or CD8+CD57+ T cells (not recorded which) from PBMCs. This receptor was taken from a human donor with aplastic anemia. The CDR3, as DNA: TGTGCCAAAAGGACAGGGGGCCAAGAGACCCAGTACTTC. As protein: CAKRTGGQETQYF.